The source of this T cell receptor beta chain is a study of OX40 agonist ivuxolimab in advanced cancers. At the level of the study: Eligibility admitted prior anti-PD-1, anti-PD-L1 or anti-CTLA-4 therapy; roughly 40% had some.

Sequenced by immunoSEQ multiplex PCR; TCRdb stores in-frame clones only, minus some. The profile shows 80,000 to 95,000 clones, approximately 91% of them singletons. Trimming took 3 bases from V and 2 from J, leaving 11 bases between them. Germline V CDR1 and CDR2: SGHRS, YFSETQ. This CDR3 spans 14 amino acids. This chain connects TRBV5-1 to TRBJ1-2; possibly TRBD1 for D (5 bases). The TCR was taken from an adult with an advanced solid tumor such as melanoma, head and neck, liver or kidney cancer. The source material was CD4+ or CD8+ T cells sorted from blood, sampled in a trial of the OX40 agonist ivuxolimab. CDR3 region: CASSSGTGNYGYTF. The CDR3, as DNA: TGCGCCAGCAGCTCCGGGACCGGAAACTATGGCTACACCTTC.